Sequencing of this TCR beta chain was carried out in a study of neurological immune-mediated disorders. This CDR3 is 17 amino acids long. Germline-derived CDR1 and CDR2 are SEHNR and FQNEAQ (reference sequence). Trimming removed 5 bases from V and 5 bases from J, with 22 bases in between. There are many counts of this clonotype. The antigen is undetermined. The cDNA was synthesized by 5'RACE incorporating 10-nucleotide random UMIs. TCRdb fed the 5' RACE reads into MiXCR, producing one record per CDR3 protein. This table holds some 42,000 distinct CDR3 sequences, roughly 11% found once. Sorted libraries used approximately 1 million CD4+ or CD8+ T cells. General study results and limits: The greatest degree of TCR clonal expansion was observed in HTLV-1-associated myelopathy, with the lowest in multiple sclerosis, below that of healthy controls. Subjects shared no identical expanded-clone CDR3 amino acid sequences, suggesting private TCR-beta repertoires in all groups.

The clonotype comes from a woman in her thirties with HTLV-1-associated myelopathy (HAM/TSP). The chain couples TRBV7-9 to TRBJ2-1, with a possible D match to TRBD1 (5 bases). The source material was CD4+ T cells from blood. CDR3 in DNA: TGTGCCAGCAGCCCAGGGAAGTGGGGTCTTGGGGACAATGAGCAGTTCTTC. Translated: CASSPGKWGLGDNEQFF.